This T cell receptor (beta chain) was profiled in a study of human T cells and chemical hapten exposure. Study-level points and caveats: Expanded TCR sets contained significantly more large CDR3 similarity clusters than controls. No alteration of TCRs above 1 in 1000 frequency was seen with DPC sensitization.

MiXCR, applied by TCRdb to the RACE reads, yields one record per CDR3 protein. The table records 240,000 or so distinct CDR3 sequences, over 8% of them present only once. This clonotype turned up a few times. Its target is unknown. Time point described: pre-sensitization, week 0. Noted treatment: therapeutic diphenylcyclopropenone sensitization with weekly scalp DPC. CDR3 length: 13 amino acids. V was pared by 6 bases and J by 7 bases, with 8 bases of the junction left unmatched. Germline CDR1 reads DFQATT; CDR2 reads SNEGSKA (reference sequence). The sequence derives from a woman between 40 and 50 years old with alopecia areata. Some clones in this sample may be carry-over from other donors' samples. The chain is built from TRBV20-1 and TRBJ1-5; 8 bases are shared with TRBD1. Specimen: whole blood, collected in connection with sensitization to the hapten diphenylcyclopropenone (DPC). CDR3 coding DNA: TGCAGTGCCACTCAGGGGGCGGAGCAGCCCCAGCATTTT. Its translation: CSATQGAEQPQHF.